These T cell receptor beta chains were read from a single sample in a study of blood T cell repertoires in COVID-19. The data were produced by immunoSEQ multiplex PCR, yet TCRdb's version contains in-frame clones alone and is incomplete. The table lists over 130,000 clones, approximately 79% of them singletons. Sequenced sample: PBMCs or T cells enriched from blood (not recorded which). All receptors come from a woman aged 45-59 years who had recovered from COVID-19. Both conserved end residues are part of each CDR3. A D gene is named only where the DNA matches it firmly. Part of the rows lack a size; the others show once, few, many or a class for expanded clones.

few	NA	TRBJ1-1	TRBV7-3	CASSSQGSLTEAFF	TGTGCCAGCAGCTCTCAGGGATCCCTCACTGAAGCTTTCTTT
NA	NA	TRBJ2-7	TRBV30	CAWNGGPYEQYF	TGTGCCTGGAACGGCGGCCCCTACGAGCAGTACTTC
NA	NA	TRBJ1-1	TRBV7-9	CASSGLAEGAFF	TGTGCCAGCAGTGGGCTCGCGGAGGGGGCTTTCTTT
NA	TRBD2	TRBJ2-6	TRBV7-9	CASSPRTRAGGANVLTF	TGTGCCAGCAGCCCCCGGACTAGGGCGGGCGGGGCCAACGTCCTGACTTTC
NA	NA	TRBJ2-1	TRBV4-2	CASSQEAGVDEQFF	TGTGCCAGCAGCCAAGAAGCAGGGGTCGATGAGCAGTTCTTC
NA	TRBD1	TRBJ1-5	TRBV19	CASSISRGRGSNQPQHF	TGTGCCAGTAGTATCAGTAGGGGGCGCGGGAGCAATCAGCCCCAGCATTTT
NA	NA	TRBJ2-2	TRBV28	CASSWGSGTANTGELFF	TGTGCCAGCAGTTGGGGGTCGGGGACTGCGAACACCGGGGAGCTGTTTTTT
NA	NA	TRBJ1-2	TRBV21-1	CASTLDRVGGYTF	TGTGCCAGCACCCTGGACAGGGTCGGGGGCTACACCTTC
NA	TRBD1	TRBJ1-2	TRBV11-2	CASSLGAGTGRNLGYGYTF	TGTGCCAGCAGCTTAGGTGCCGGGACAGGAAGAAACTTGGGCTATGGCTACACCTTC
NA	NA	TRBJ1-1	TRBV25-1	CASSEYIGGGGEAFF	TGTGCCAGCAGTGAATATATTGGGGGCGGGGGTGAAGCTTTCTTT
NA	TRBD2	TRBJ2-1	TRBV5-5	CASSLVSSGGYNEQFF	TGTGCCAGCAGCTTGGTATCTAGCGGGGGATACAATGAGCAGTTCTTC
NA	TRBD1	TRBJ2-2	TRBV5-1	CASSKGTGGANTGELFF	TGCGCCAGCAGCAAGGGGACAGGGGGCGCAAACACCGGGGAGCTGTTTTTT
once	TRBD2	TRBJ2-1	TRBV4-2	CASSQAATSVNNEQFF	TGTGCCAGCAGCCAAGCAGCGACTAGCGTTAACAATGAGCAGTTCTTC
NA	NA	TRBJ1-5	TRBV6-1	CASSEGSAEGGNQPQHF	TGTGCCAGCAGTGAAGGTAGTGCAGAGGGCGGTAATCAGCCCCAGCATTTT
NA	NA	TRBJ2-7	TRBV13	CASSLGRSFNEQYF	TGTGCCAGCAGCTTAGGCCGGAGTTTCAACGAGCAGTACTTC
NA	NA	TRBJ2-2	TRBV7-8	CASSLRVLANTGELFF	TGTGCCAGCAGCTTACGGGTCCTCGCGAACACCGGGGAGCTGTTTTTT
few	TRBD2	TRBJ2-2	TRBV3-1/TRBV3-2	CASTGGRSNTGELFF	TGTGCCAGCACAGGCGGGAGGTCGAACACCGGGGAGCTGTTTTTT
NA	TRBD1	TRBJ1-1	TRBV30	CAWVTGGYTEAFF	TGTGCCTGGGTTACAGGGGGCTACACTGAAGCTTTCTTT
NA	TRBD2	TRBJ2-7	TRBV24-1	CATSAGGYEQYF	TGTGCCACCAGTGCCGGGGGGTACGAGCAGTACTTC
NA	NA	TRBJ1-4	TRBV28	CASSFWRQVNEKLFF	TGTGCCAGCAGTTTCTGGCGTCAGGTTAATGAAAAACTGTTTTTT
many	TRBD2	TRBJ2-1	TRBV3-1/TRBV3-2	CASSQGGLAGGEQFF	TGTGCCAGCAGCCAAGGCGGACTAGCGGGAGGTGAGCAGTTCTTC
few	TRBD2	TRBJ2-7	TRBV3-1/TRBV3-2	CASSPSGVSYEQYF	TGTGCCAGCAGTCCTAGCGGGGTCTCCTACGAGCAGTACTTC
NA	TRBD1	TRBJ2-7	TRBV11-3	CASSQRTGASNEQYF	TGTGCCAGCAGCCAAAGAACAGGGGCAAGCAACGAGCAGTACTTC
once	TRBD2	TRBJ2-3	TRBV7-3	CASSPLAGGATQYF	TGTGCCAGCAGCCCTCTCGCCGGGGGGGCAACGCAGTATTTT
NA	NA	TRBJ2-7	TRBV4-1	CASSQVDLVSIGEQYF	TGCGCCAGCAGCCAAGTTGATTTAGTTTCCATTGGCGAGCAGTACTTC
NA	TRBD2	TRBJ2-2	TRBV20-1	CSASVRDYVRGTATGELFF	TGCAGTGCTAGTGTGAGGGACTACGTAAGAGGGACGGCCACCGGGGAGCTGTTTTTT
NA	TRBD1	TRBJ1-1	TRBV19	CASSIQSGTANTEAFF	TGTGCCAGTAGTATACAATCCGGGACAGCTAACACTGAAGCTTTCTTT
NA	TRBD2	TRBJ2-5	TRBV3-1/TRBV3-2	CASSGTSGGVKTQYF	TGTGCCAGCAGCGGGACTAGCGGGGGGGTGAAGACCCAGTACTTC
NA	NA	TRBJ1-6	TRBV2	CASSGKVGLSPLHF	TGTGCCAGCAGTGGGAAAGTGGGCCTGTCACCCCTCCACTTT
NA	TRBD1	TRBJ2-7	TRBV11-3	CASSARDRGYEQYF	TGTGCCAGCAGCGCCCGGGACAGGGGATACGAGCAGTACTTC
NA	NA	TRBJ1-3	TRBV7-6	CASSLNRPSSGNTIYF	TGTGCCAGCAGCTTAAACAGACCCTCCTCTGGAAACACCATATATTTT
NA	NA	TRBJ1-2	TRBV5-4	CASSHWTQDYGYTF	TGTGCCAGCAGCCACTGGACACAAGACTATGGCTACACCTTC
NA	NA	TRBJ2-1	TRBV5-8	CASSLRWGGGITYNEQFF	TGTGCCAGCAGCTTGAGGTGGGGCGGGGGCATAACCTACAATGAGCAGTTCTTC
once	TRBD1	TRBJ1-5	TRBV19	CASTSRFGTGHQPQHF	TGTGCCAGTACCTCCCGCTTTGGGACAGGACATCAGCCCCAGCATTTT
NA	TRBD2	TRBJ2-3	TRBV27	CASSTTSGGSTDTQYF	TGTGCCAGCAGCACGACTAGCGGGGGTAGCACAGATACGCAGTATTTT
NA	TRBD1	TRBJ2-7	TRBV11-3	CASSFQGAAYEQYF	TGTGCCAGCAGCTTCCAGGGGGCCGCCTACGAGCAGTACTTC
NA	TRBD2	TRBJ2-3	TRBV4-1	CASSHRGGETDTQYF	TGCGCCAGCAGCCATCGCGGGGGAGAAACAGATACGCAGTATTTT
NA	NA	TRBJ1-2	TRBV11-3	CASSLAGIYGYTF	TGTGCCAGCAGCTTGGCAGGGATATATGGCTACACCTTC
NA	NA	TRBJ1-5	TRBV3-1/TRBV3-2	CASSLIRGSNQPQHF	TGTGCCAGCAGCCTCATTAGGGGTAGCAATCAGCCCCAGCATTTT
many	NA	TRBJ2-1	TRBV19	CASSFITSHEQFF	TGTGCCAGTAGTTTTATAACTAGTCATGAGCAGTTCTTC
NA	NA	TRBJ1-6	TRBV6-5	CASSLRQDYNSPLHF	TGTGCCAGCAGCCTTAGACAGGACTATAATTCACCCCTCCACTTT
NA	NA	TRBJ2-2	TRBV28	CASSWGQWNTGELFF	TGTGCCAGCAGCTGGGGACAATGGAACACCGGGGAGCTGTTTTTT
NA	TRBD2	TRBJ2-1	TRBV10-3	CAIRGTSGGAYNEQFF	TGTGCCATCAGGGGGACTAGCGGGGGAGCCTACAATGAGCAGTTCTTC
NA	NA	TRBJ2-3	TRBV19	CASSFSASTDTQYF	TGTGCCAGTAGTTTTAGCGCAAGCACAGATACGCAGTATTTT
NA	NA	TRBJ2-2	TRBV10-3	CATEIQGSGELFF	TGTGCCACCGAGATACAGGGATCCGGGGAGCTGTTTTTT
NA	NA	TRBJ2-1	TRBV20-1	CSASSGNNEQFF	TGCAGTGCTAGTTCAGGAAACAATGAGCAGTTCTTC
once	NA	TRBJ1-5	TRBV5-1	CASSLAPGDQPQHF	TGCGCCAGCAGCTTGGCTCCGGGAGATCAGCCCCAGCATTTT
NA	TRBD2	TRBJ2-1	TRBV10-1	CASSGLAGGSSYNEQFF	TGCGCCAGCAGTGGACTAGCGGGAGGAAGCTCCTACAATGAGCAGTTCTTC
NA	TRBD1	TRBJ1-1	TRBV29-1	CSVRQGVNTEAFF	TGCAGCGTCAGACAGGGGGTGAACACTGAAGCTTTCTTT
NA	TRBD1	TRBJ2-7	TRBV28	CASSLLSGGQGARQYF	TGTGCCAGCAGTTTGCTTTCGGGGGGACAGGGGGCAAGGCAGTACTTC
many	TRBD1	TRBJ1-2	TRBV4-1	CASSQDRGTIYGYTF	TGCGCCAGCAGCCAGGACAGGGGGACGATCTATGGCTACACCTTC
NA	NA	TRBJ2-4	TRBV5-8	CASSPGWGDKNIQYF	TGTGCCAGCAGCCCAGGTTGGGGAGACAAAAACATTCAGTACTTC
NA	NA	TRBJ1-3	TRBV30	CAWNRRGSGNTIYF	TGTGCCTGGAACAGAAGAGGGTCTGGAAACACCATATATTTT
few	NA	TRBJ1-1	TRBV10-3	CAISESRGQQNTEAFF	TGTGCCATCAGTGAGTCTAGGGGACAACAGAACACTGAAGCTTTCTTT
NA	TRBD1	TRBJ2-5	TRBV24-1	CATSDSKGGGETQYF	TGTGCCACCAGTGATTCGAAAGGGGGCGGTGAGACCCAGTACTTC
NA	NA	TRBJ1-2	TRBV27	CASSFWGGRNYGYTF	TGTGCCAGCAGTTTTTGGGGGGGGCGCAACTATGGCTACACCTTC